Following are 6 T cell receptor beta chains from one sample sequenced in a study of OX40 agonist ivuxolimab in advanced cancers. Assay used: immunoSEQ multiplex PCR; TCRdb lists only in-frame clones, some missing. The table records roughly 64,000 clones, around 90% of them present only once. The sequencing here drew on CD4+ or CD8+ T cells sorted from blood, taken in a trial of the OX40 agonist ivuxolimab. The receptors derive from an adult with an advanced solid tumor such as melanoma, head and neck, liver or kidney cancer.

This sequence joins TRBV5-1 and TRBJ1-2, with 7 nucleotides matching TRBD1. The CDR3 is 16 amino acids. The V and J ends lost 4 bases and 4 bases, in that order; junction bases with no gene match: 13. Germline CDR1 SGHRS, CDR2 YFSETQ. The CDR3 here is CASSREVGQAGYGYTF. The CDR3 region has the DNA TGCGCCAGCAGCAGGGAGGTAGGACAGGCGGGCTATGGCTACACCTTC.

About this clone itself: Other DNA sequences in this specimen translate into the identical CDR3. This chain uses TRBV27 with TRBJ2-3, with TRBD1 matching 7 bases. The length of the CDR3 is 14 residues. The junction had 2 bases not matched to a gene; V was cut back by 3 bases and J by 2 bases. Germline loops: CDR1 MNHEY, CDR2 SMNVEV (reference sequence). Here the CDR3 DNA reads TGTGCCAGCAGTTTGGACAGGAACACAGATACGCAGTATTTT. It specifies CASSLDRNTDTQYF.

V is TRBV10-2 and J is TRBJ1-1, with D possibly matching TRBD1 (5 bases). V lost 3 bases, J lost 1 base, and 6 bases lay in between. Looked up from germline, CDR1 is WSHSY and CDR2 is SAAADI. The CDR3 has 13 amino acids. The CDR3 DNA sequence: TGCGCCAGCAGTGACGGGGGGAACACTGAAGCTTTCTTT. The encoded protein is CASSDGGNTEAFF.

The chain joins TRBV28 to TRBJ1-2; D gene unclear. Germline V gene lookup returns CDR1 MDHEN and CDR2 SYDVKM. V was pared by 5 bases and J by 5 bases, with 18 bases between. CDR3 size: 15 residues. The CDR3 DNA reads as TGTGCCAGCAGTCCGCCTCGTGTGTCCCGGTATGGCTACACCTTC. The encoded protein is CASSPPRVSRYGYTF.

This clone occurred once. The rearrangement joins TRBV30 to TRBJ2-5, with 8 bases lining up with TRBD2. With 7 bases clipped from V and 5 bases from J, the junction kept 9 bases outside the gene matches. There are 13 residues in the CDR3. Germline V CDR1 and CDR2: GTSNPN, SVGIG (reference sequence). CDR3 region: CASSTSEPETQYF. The DNA for the CDR3 is TGTGCCTCCTCGACTAGCGAGCCGGAGACCCAGTACTTC.

This rearrangement joins TRBV5-1 to TRBJ2-3; 7 bases align to TRBD2. This CDR3 is built from 15 residues. V gave up 3 bases and J gave up 2 bases; unmatched junction bases: 6. Germline loops: CDR1 SGHRS, CDR2 YFSETQ. CDR3 in amino acids: CASSSSGALTDTQYF. The CDR3 region has the DNA TGCGCCAGCAGCTCAAGCGGGGCGCTCACAGATACGCAGTATTTT.